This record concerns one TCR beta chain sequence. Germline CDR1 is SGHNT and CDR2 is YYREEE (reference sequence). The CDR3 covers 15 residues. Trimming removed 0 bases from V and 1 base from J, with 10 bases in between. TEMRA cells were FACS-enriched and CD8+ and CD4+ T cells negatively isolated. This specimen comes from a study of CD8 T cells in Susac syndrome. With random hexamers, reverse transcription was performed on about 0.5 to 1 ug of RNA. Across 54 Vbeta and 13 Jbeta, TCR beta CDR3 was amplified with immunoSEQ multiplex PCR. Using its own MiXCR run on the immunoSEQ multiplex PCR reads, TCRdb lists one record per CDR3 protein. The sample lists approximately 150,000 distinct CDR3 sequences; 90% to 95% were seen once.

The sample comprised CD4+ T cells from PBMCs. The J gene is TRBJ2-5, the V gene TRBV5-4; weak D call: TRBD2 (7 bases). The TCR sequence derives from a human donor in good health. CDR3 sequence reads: CASSLDAGAQETQYF. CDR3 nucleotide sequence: TGTGCCAGCAGCTTGGACGCGGGGGCCCAAGAGACCCAGTACTTC. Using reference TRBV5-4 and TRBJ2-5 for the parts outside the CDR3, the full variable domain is ETGVTQSPTHLIKTRGQQVTLRCSSQSGHNTVSWYQQALGQGPQFIFQYYREEENGRGNFPPRFSGLQFPNYSSELNVNALELDDSALYLCASSLDAGAQETQYFGPGTRLLVL.